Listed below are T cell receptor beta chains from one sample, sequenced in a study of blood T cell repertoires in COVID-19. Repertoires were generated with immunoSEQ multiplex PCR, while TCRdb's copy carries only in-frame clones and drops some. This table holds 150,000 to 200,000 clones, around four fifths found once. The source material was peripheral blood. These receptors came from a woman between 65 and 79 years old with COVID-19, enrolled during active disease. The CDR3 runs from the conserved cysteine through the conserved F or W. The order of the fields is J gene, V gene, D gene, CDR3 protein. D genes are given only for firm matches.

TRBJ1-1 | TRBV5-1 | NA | CASRQNTEAFF
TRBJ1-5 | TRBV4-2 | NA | CASSQDRTPSRPQHF
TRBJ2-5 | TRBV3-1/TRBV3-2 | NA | CASGDSARETQYF
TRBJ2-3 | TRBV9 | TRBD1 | CASSARQGTTDTQYF
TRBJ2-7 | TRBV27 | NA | CASKWTDSSYEQYF
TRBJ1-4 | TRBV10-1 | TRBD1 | CASSQTGVPTNEKLFF
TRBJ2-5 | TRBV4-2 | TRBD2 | CASSQDSRLANGGETQYF
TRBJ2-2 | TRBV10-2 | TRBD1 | CASSGRTGTGELFF
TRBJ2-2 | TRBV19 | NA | CASSVLRTGELFF
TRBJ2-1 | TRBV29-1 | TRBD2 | CSAFGLAGVDSSYNEQFF
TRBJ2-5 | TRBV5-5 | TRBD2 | CASSQAPSGGGETQYF
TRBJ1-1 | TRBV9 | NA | CASSVGGGAGTEAFF
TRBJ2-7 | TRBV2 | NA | CASYGTVQGEQYF
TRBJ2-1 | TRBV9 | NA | CASSTRDTNNEQFF
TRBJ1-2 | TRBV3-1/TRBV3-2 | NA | CASSQDVGRAGGYTF
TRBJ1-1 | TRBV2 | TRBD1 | CASSFEGTVTEAFF
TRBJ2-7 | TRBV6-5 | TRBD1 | CASSLTRQGHEQYF
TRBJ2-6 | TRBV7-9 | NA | CASSYRRAGANVLTF
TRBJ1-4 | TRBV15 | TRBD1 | CATSREDRGEKLFF
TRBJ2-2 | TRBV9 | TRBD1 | CASSEQGLNTGELFF
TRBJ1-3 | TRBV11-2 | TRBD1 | CASPRIGGSSGNTIYF
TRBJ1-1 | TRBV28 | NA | CASSFNPNTEAFF
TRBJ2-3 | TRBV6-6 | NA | CASSPSYGTKSTDTQYF
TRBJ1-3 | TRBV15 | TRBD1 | CATSSWGLGTAANTIYF
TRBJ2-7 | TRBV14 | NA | CASSPLTRVGEQYF
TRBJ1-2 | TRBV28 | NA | CASSPPQGNGYTF
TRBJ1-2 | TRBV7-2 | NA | CASSSRSYGYTF
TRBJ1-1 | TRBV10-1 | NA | CASKAGMNTEAFF
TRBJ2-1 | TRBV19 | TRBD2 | CASIAGTHNEQFF
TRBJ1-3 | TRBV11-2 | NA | CASSRLQGGNTIYF
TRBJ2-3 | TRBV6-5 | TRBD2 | CASSYQASGTDTQYF
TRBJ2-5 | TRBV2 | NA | CASSDVLQETQYF
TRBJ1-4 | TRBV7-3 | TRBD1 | CASSVGQGTANEKLFF
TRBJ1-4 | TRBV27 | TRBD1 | CASSLWGTGTMGEKLFF
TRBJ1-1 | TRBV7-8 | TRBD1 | CASNLKLQGVAFF
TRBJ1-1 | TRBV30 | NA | CAWEAAYPNTEMNTEAFF
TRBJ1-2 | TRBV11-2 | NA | CASSTIRGAGGYTF
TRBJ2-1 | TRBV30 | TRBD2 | CAWSVPSGGWNEQFF
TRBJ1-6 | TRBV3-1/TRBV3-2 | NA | CASSQVSSPLHF
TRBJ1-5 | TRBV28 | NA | CASSPPGELSNQPQHF
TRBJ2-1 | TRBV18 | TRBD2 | CASSRTSGSADEQFF
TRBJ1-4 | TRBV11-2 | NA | CASSLDGVDSKLFF
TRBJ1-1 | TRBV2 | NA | CASSETGGPTEAFF
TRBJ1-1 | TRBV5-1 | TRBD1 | CASSLVGQGATEAFF
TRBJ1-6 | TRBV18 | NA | CASSPSSYNSPLHF
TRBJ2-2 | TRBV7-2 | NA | CASSFGTNGELFF
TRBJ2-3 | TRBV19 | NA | CASNAGPSPDTQYF